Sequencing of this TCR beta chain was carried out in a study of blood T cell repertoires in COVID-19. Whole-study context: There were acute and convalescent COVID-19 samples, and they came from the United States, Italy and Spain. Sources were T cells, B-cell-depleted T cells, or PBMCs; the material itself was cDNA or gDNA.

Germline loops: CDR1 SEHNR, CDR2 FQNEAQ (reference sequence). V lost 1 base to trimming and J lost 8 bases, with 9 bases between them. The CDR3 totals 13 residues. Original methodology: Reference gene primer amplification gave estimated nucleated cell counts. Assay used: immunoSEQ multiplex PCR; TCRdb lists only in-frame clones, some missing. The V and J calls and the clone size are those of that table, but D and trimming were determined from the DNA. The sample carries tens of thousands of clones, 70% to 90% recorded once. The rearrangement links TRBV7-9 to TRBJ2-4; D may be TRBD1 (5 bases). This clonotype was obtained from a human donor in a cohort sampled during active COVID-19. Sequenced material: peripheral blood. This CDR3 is CASSLVRADIQYF. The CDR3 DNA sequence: TGTGCCAGCAGCTTAGTCAGGGCGGACATTCAGTACTTC.